This note documents a single T cell receptor (beta chain) sequence. The antigen is unknown. V lost 5 bases to trimming and J lost 4 bases; unmatched junction nucleotides: 9. This CDR3 has 15 amino acids. Germline loops: CDR1 LNHDA, CDR2 SQIVND (reference sequence). These data originate in a study of cytomegalovirus exposure and HLA in healthy donors. The PCR ran on 60 Vbeta and 13 Jbeta primers. TCRdb's table, derived via immunoSEQ multiplex PCR, lists solely in-frame clones and lacks some. The table includes about 83,000 clones, approximately 75% detected once. The study, taken as a whole, reports: Several of the most significant clusters were apparently associated with common viral pathogens in a later analysis.

This rearrangement joins TRBV19 to TRBJ1-2; 8 nucleotides line up with TRBD1. This receptor was identified in a man aged 60 to 69 in good health and CMV-seronegative. Sequenced input: PBMCs. DNA for the CDR3: TGTGCCAGTAGTCCCAGGGGGCGACCCCTCTATGGCTACACCTTC. Its protein is CASSPRGRPLYGYTF.